The source of this T cell receptor beta chain is a study of T cell repertoires and leukemia-associated antigens (dated by TCRdb to between 2018 and 2020). For the wider study: Roughly 16.1 million effective reads were obtained overall, with each sample giving about 5.1 to 6.6 million read pairs and roughly 3 to 5.0 million effective reads. What the authors observed across the whole study: Across the four groups, there were no significant differences in the numbers of Vbeta genes (approximately 60), Jbeta genes (around 13), VDJ rearrangements, or unique CDR3s. Direct testing of the expanded clones' antigen specificity and function was not done, and further investigation was required.

This clonotype is medium-sized (0.01 to 0.1%) in terms of sample share. Its specific antigen is unknown. Per-nucleotide qualities are absent, and no much larger clonotype sits a single base away. As a first step, the CD3+ T cells were left to rest overnight in RPMI 1640 lacking fetal bovine serum, at around 2.5 million cells/mL. Following the manufacturer's instructions, MACS immunomagnetic beads were used to pull CD3+ T cells out of the PBMCs. Total RNA was extracted from the cultured T cells using TRIzol reagent. 5' rapid amplification of cDNA ends (5'RACE) was used to amplify TCRbeta libraries from RNA. Library concentration and integrity were checked with Qubit, an Agilent instrument, and quantitative PCR before sequencing. A commercial service provider sequenced the qualified libraries on Illumina HiSeq or MiSeq. In the source study's methods: TCR sequences in each sample were identified with MiXCR version 1.8.2. For a clone to be considered qualified, a CDR3 longer than four amino acids, an in-frame nucleotide length, and the absence of a stop codon were required. A read containing the complete CDR3 structure was defined as an effective read. Validation of expanded clones was performed by RT-PCR with 24 Vbeta primers, GeneScan spectratyping, and Sanger sequencing. The public reads were quality trimmed at Q25 with fastp and then assembled into clones with MiXCR by TCRdb, keeping productive beta chains. Entries that share a CDR3 protein sequence are merged under the most common genes and DNA. TCRdb assigned the V and J calls; the authors' analysis was not used. Counted in this sample were about 9,800 distinct CDR3 sequences; roughly 40% of them appeared once. The ten largest clones add up to approximately 60% of the sample.

The sequenced sample consisted of CD3+ T cells sorted from blood and cultured. The sequence derives from a female donor in good health.

The DNA sequence is TGCGCCAGCAGCCAAGGGACAGGGGGCTATGGCTACACCTTC. Its protein is CASSQGTGGYGYTF. The chain is encoded by TRBV5-1 joined to TRBJ1-2; the junction holds 11 bases that match TRBD1. From V the trimming removes 4 bases and from J it removes 4 bases, while the gene matches leave 3 bases of the junction unaccounted for. CDR1 SGHRS and CDR2 YFSETQ are derived from the germline V gene. There are 14 amino acids in the CDR3, from cysteine to phenylalanine inclusive. Here the CDR3 DNA is all that survives: 42 bases in frame from base 1.